This T cell receptor (beta chain) is drawn from a study of control samples from healthy donors and cancer patients (TCRdb year 2020). Library generation was performed with the immunoSEQ multiplex PCR assay. TCRdb mirrors the immuneACCESS table, restricted to in-frame sequences. Some clones are absent from its copies; in checked studies, under half trace to an unresolved V gene, and the reason for the others is unknown. The sample table shows about 120,000 clones, and about 90% are seen once. Of the sample, 1.5% to 2% falls within the top ten clones. V loses 1 base of germline sequence and J loses 1 base, and the interval between the two ends is 2 bases. Reading the germline V gene (reference sequence) gives CDR1 SEHNR and CDR2 FQNEAQ. Its CDR3 holds 13 amino acids, cysteine through phenylalanine. The read is trimmed to its CDR3 DNA, 39 bases read in frame from base 1. Details on this clone: The target of this receptor is not known. One base away there is no much larger clone; base qualities are not given.

The chain is assembled from TRBV7-9 and TRBJ2-1; the D gene identity is not certain. The sequence derives from a man in his late teens or twenties in good health. The sequencing sample was made of blood. The DNA sequence is as follows: TGTGCCAGCAGCTTAGAGTCCTACAATGAGCAGTTCTTC. It is translated as CASSLESYNEQFF. The variable domain in full, with residues beyond the CDR3 obtained from the reference TRBV7-9 and TRBJ2-1 genes, is DTGVSQNPRHKITKRGQNVTFRCDPISEHNRLYWYRQTLGQGPEFLTYFQNEAQLEKSRLLSDRFSAERPKGSFSTLEIQRTEQGDSAMYLCASSLESYNEQFFGPGTRLTVL.